The 26 T cell receptor beta chains given below trace back to one sample, sequenced in a study of human T cells and chemical hapten exposure. From the RACE reads, TCRdb called clonotypes with MiXCR, one entry per CDR3 protein. The profile shows under 450,000 distinct CDR3 sequences, roughly 6.3% of them singletons. Time point specified: patch test 2, 6 weeks after DPC sensitization. Regarding treatment: therapeutic diphenylcyclopropenone sensitization with weekly scalp DPC. Sequences were derived from whole blood, sampled in connection with sensitization to the hapten diphenylcyclopropenone (DPC). Source of these receptors: a woman aged 18-29 years with alopecia areata. Some clones in this sample may be carry-over from other donors' samples.

This clonotype came up a few times. The gene calls are TRBV10-3 and TRBJ1-2; unclear D gene. The germline V gene has CDR1 ENHRY and CDR2 SYGVKD. With 3 bases removed from V and 0 bases from J, the gap between germline ends came to 11 bases. CDR3 length: 15 residues. DNA for the CDR3: TGTGCCATCAGTGACGGTTCTCAAACTAACTATGGCTACACCTTC. It translates to CAISDGSQTNYGYTF.

This clonotype was seen many times. This chain links TRBV11-2 with TRBJ1-1; D remains ambiguous. V was cut by 2 bases and J by 3 bases, with 7 bases left in between. Germline CDR1 reads SGHAT; CDR2 reads FQNNGV. The CDR3 spans 13 residues. The CDR3 DNA sequence: TGTGCCAGCAGCTTAAGTCTATACACTGAAGCTTTCTTT. It yields the protein CASSLSLYTEAFF.

This clonotype has a handful of counts. V usage is TRBV20-1 and J usage is TRBJ2-7; either TRBD1 or TRBD2 may fit D (5 bases each). V was clipped by 6 bases and J by 0 bases, with 15 bases between them. CDR1 and CDR2 (germline): DFQATT, SNEGSKA (reference sequence). The CDR3 consists of 14 residues. The DNA for the CDR3 is TGCAGTGCCCCCGAGAAGGGGAGCTCCTACGAGCAGTACTTC. Protein sequence: CSAPEKGSSYEQYF.

This clonotype has just a few counts. The chain has TRBV12-3 or TRBV12-4 and TRBJ2-2; 12 positions agree with TRBD2. Trimming removed 2 bases from V and 6 bases from J; junction bases left unmatched: 4. This CDR3 spans 16 amino acids. CDR3 loop: CASSLSGTSGPGELFF. The CDR3 nucleotides read TGTGCCAGCAGTTTATCCGGGACTAGCGGGCCCGGGGAGCTGTTTTTT.

The chain is built from TRBV7-9 and TRBJ1-1; D call uncertain. This CDR3 is built from 12 residues. The germline CDR1 and CDR2 sequences are SEHNR and FQNEAQ (reference sequence). V lost 5 bases and J lost 6, with 10 bases in between. CDR3 residues: CASSPDNSEAFF. DNA of the CDR3: TGTGCCAGCAGCCCAGACAACTCTGAAGCTTTCTTT.

This clonotype was found many times. The chain combines TRBV20-1 with TRBJ1-5; weak D call: TRBD1 (5 bases). Per germline, CDR1 DFQATT and CDR2 SNEGSKA (reference sequence). V was clipped by 3 bases and J by 3 bases, with 15 bases between them. This CDR3 is built from 15 residues. The CDR3 protein is CSASFGKGFNQPQHF. CDR3 in DNA: TGCAGTGCTAGCTTCGGTAAGGGGTTCAATCAGCCCCAGCATTTT.

This clonotype has ten or more counts. The chain joins TRBV4-2 to TRBJ2-7; TRBD2 might be the D (7 bases). Trimming left V 1 base short and J 3 bases short, with 19 bases between. Germline values: CDR1 LGHNA, CDR2 YNFKEQ. The CDR3 runs to 17 residues. CDR3 in DNA: TGTGCCAGCAGCCAAGGTCAGGGCGGGGGCCCGATCTACGAGCAGTACTTC. It yields the protein CASSQGQGGGPIYEQYF.

V gene TRBV28 combines with J gene TRBJ1-1; TRBD1 is a possible D gene (5 bases). Trimming took off 10 bases at V and 0 bases at J, with 12 bases between the two ends. CDR1 is MDHEN and CDR2 is SYDVKM in the germline V gene. The CDR3 consists of 13 residues. The CDR3 here is CAIRRDLNTEAFF. In DNA, the CDR3 is TGTGCCATCCGCAGGGACTTGAACACTGAAGCTTTCTTT.

The sample holds many counts of this clonotype. The V and J genes are TRBV6-5 and TRBJ1-6, with D maybe TRBD1 (5 bases). This CDR3 has 13 residues. Deletions cut 2 bases from V and 10 bases from J, with 9 bases between. The V gene's germline CDR1 is MNHEY and CDR2 SVGAGI. In DNA form, the CDR3 reads TGTGCCAGCAGTTACGACAGTTCCTCACCCCTCCACTTT. Translating it yields CASSYDSSSPLHF.

This clonotype has more than one count but fewer than ten. The J gene is TRBJ2-7, the V gene TRBV5-6; TRBD2 matches at 14 bases. Germline V gene data show CDR1 as SGHDT and CDR2 as YYEEEE. This CDR3 region has 14 residues. Losses at the gene ends were 4 bases for V and 6 bases for J; bases not matched to a gene: 3. CDR3 in amino acids: CASSLGLAGAEQYF. CDR3 nucleotide sequence: TGTGCCAGCAGCCTGGGACTAGCGGGGGCCGAGCAGTACTTC.

In this sample, this clonotype turned up a few times. The V call is TRBV24-1, the J call TRBJ1-2; D is possibly TRBD1 (6 bases). V was trimmed by 3 bases and J by 4 bases, leaving 17 bases between them. In germline, CDR1 is KGHDR, CDR2 SFDVKD. The CDR3 length is 16 residues. CDR3 in DNA: TGTGCCACCAGTGATCCCCAGGGGAAGGACGGCTATGGCTACACCTTC. Translating gives CATSDPQGKDGYGYTF.

This clonotype has more than one count but fewer than ten. The V gene is TRBV9, the J gene TRBJ2-3; 12 bases fit TRBD2. Germline V gene data show CDR1 as SGDLS and CDR2 as YYNGEE. Trimming removed 3 bases from V and 6 bases from J; junction bases left unmatched: 5. The CDR3 loop spans 15 amino acids. The CDR3 protein is CASSATSGGPDTQYF. CDR3 in DNA: TGTGCCAGCAGCGCGACTAGCGGGGGCCCGGATACGCAGTATTTT.

The table lists this clonotype with a few counts. This sequence joins TRBV19 and TRBJ1-5; D gene uncertain. This CDR3 spans 12 amino acids. The V gene's germline CDR1 is LNHDA and CDR2 SQIVND (reference sequence). V lost 6 bases to trimming and J lost 3 bases, with 6 bases between them. The CDR3 bases are TGTGCCAGTAGGGATCCCAATCAGCCCCAGCATTTT. Translating gives CASRDPNQPQHF.

The table lists this clonotype with a few counts. This chain joins TRBV7-9 and TRBJ1-2; D unclear. Germline CDR1 and CDR2: SEHNR and FQNEAQ (reference sequence). The CDR3 runs to 12 residues. V was trimmed by 5 bases and J by 6 bases, leaving 10 bases between them. CDR3 in DNA: TGTGCCAGCAGCAGAGAGGCACATGGCTACACCTTC. Amino acid sequence: CASSREAHGYTF.

This clonotype came up many times. V gene TRBV3-1 combines with J gene TRBJ1-6, with D unclear. This CDR3 spans 12 amino acids. V shed 0 bases and J shed 8 bases, with 2 bases lying between them. In germline, CDR1 is LGHDT, CDR2 YNNKEL (reference sequence). CDR3 region: CASSQDYSPLHF. In DNA form, the CDR3 reads TGTGCCAGCAGCCAAGACTATTCACCCCTCCACTTT.

This clonotype was observed at least ten times. The chain uses TRBV29-1 and TRBJ2-2; TRBD1 matches 9 bases. The CDR3 is 15 amino acids. V trimming: 7 bases; J trimming: 5 bases; junction bases outside the gene matches: 11. CDR1 and CDR2 from the germline V gene are SQVTM and ANQGSEA. The CDR3 DNA is TGCAGCGCGGAGGGACAGGGAAGCCCGACCGGGGAGCTGTTTTTT. Translation: CSAEGQGSPTGELFF.

This clonotype was observed many times. The chain is built from TRBV18 and TRBJ1-6; D ambiguous. With 5 bases removed from V and 7 bases from J, the gap between germline ends came to 12 bases. Germline assignment: CDR1 KGHSH and CDR2 LQKENI. CDR3 length: 14 amino acids. As DNA, the CDR3 is TGTGCCAGCTCATTGGACGGGCGCAATTCACCCCTCCACTTT. Protein: CASSLDGRNSPLHF.

There are a few counts of this clonotype. The chain carries TRBV7-9 and TRBJ1-3, with a tentative D call TRBD1 (5 bases). CDR1 and CDR2 (germline): SEHNR, FQNEAQ (reference sequence). The CDR3 extends over 14 amino acids. V was clipped by 0 bases and J by 3 bases, with 6 bases between them. In DNA, the CDR3 is TGTGCCAGCAGCTTAGCGACAGATGGAAACACCATATATTTT. This translates into CASSLATDGNTIYF.

This clonotype was seen at least ten times. The chain couples TRBV6-6 to TRBJ1-6; 7 nucleotides align to TRBD1. CDR3 size: 16 residues. Germline loops: CDR1 MNHNY, CDR2 SVGAGI (reference sequence). Losses at the gene ends were 2 bases for V and 2 bases for J; bases not matched to a gene: 3. Here the CDR3 DNA reads TGTGCCAGCAGTTACGGACAGGTGCCCTATAATTCACCCCTCCACTTT. It yields the protein CASSYGQVPYNSPLHF.

This clonotype appeared a few times. The chain uses TRBV6-6 and TRBJ2-7, with 8 bases identical to TRBD1. The CDR3 covers 15 residues. CDR1 MNHNY and CDR2 SVGAGI come from the germline V gene (reference sequence). V gave up 6 bases and J gave up 2 bases; unmatched junction bases: 9. CDR3 amino acids: CASSSRTGLAYEQYF. DNA for the CDR3: TGTGCCAGCAGCTCTAGGACAGGGTTAGCCTACGAGCAGTACTTC.

In this sample, this clonotype turned up many times. The chain couples TRBV6-4 to TRBJ2-2; D is unclear. The germline CDR1 and CDR2 sequences are MRHNA and SNTAGT. Trimming removed 5 bases at V and 0 bases at J, with 7 bases between. The CDR3 sequence is 14 residues long. In DNA, the CDR3 is TGTGCCAGCAGTTTCGAAACGAACACCGGGGAGCTGTTTTTT. Protein sequence: CASSFETNTGELFF.

This chain connects TRBV10-3 to TRBJ1-2; 8 bases line up with TRBD1. This CDR3 has 13 residues. Looked up from germline, CDR1 is ENHRY and CDR2 is SYGVKD. V shed 4 bases, J shed 4 bases, and the junction held 2 bases outside the gene matches. CDR3 coding DNA: TGTGCCATCAGTGGGACAGGGTCCTATGGCTACACCTTC. This encodes CAISGTGSYGYTF.

In this sample, this clonotype turned up many times. The J gene is TRBJ1-2, the V gene TRBV6-4, with D hard to call. Trimming removed 3 bases at V and 8 bases at J, with 16 bases between. This CDR3 is 14 amino acids long. Germline loops: CDR1 MRHNA, CDR2 SNTAGT. In DNA form, the CDR3 reads TGTGCCAGCAGTGAACAGTTACAGCAAAGCGGCTACACCTTC. Translated: CASSEQLQQSGYTF.

The chain combines TRBV5-1 with TRBJ2-5; D call uncertain. V was pared by 3 bases and J by 5 bases, with 11 bases between. Germline CDR1 reads SGHRS; CDR2 reads YFSETQ. The CDR3 totals 13 residues. CDR3 sequence (DNA): TGCGCCAGCAGCTGGGTGGGCGAGGAGACCCAGTACTTC. Protein product: CASSWVGEETQYF.

In this sample, this clonotype turned up many times. The chain has TRBV4-2 and TRBJ2-3, with 12 bases matching TRBD2. Trimming cost V 5 bases and J 4 bases; bases outside gene matches: 10. The CDR3 spans 17 residues. Per germline, CDR1 LGHNA and CDR2 YNFKEQ. The DNA of the CDR3 is TGTGCCAGCAGCTTCCTGCTAGCGGGGGGGCCAGCAGATACGCAGTATTTT. Encoded protein: CASSFLLAGGPADTQYF.

The chain carries TRBV20-1 and TRBJ2-1, with TRBD2 as a possible D gene (6 bases). The V gene lost 6 bases and the J gene lost 5 bases, with 14 bases spanning the gap. The length of the CDR3 is 13 residues. The V gene's germline CDR1 is DFQATT and CDR2 SNEGSKA (reference sequence). CDR3 region: CSAAGLANNEQFF. Written as DNA, the CDR3 is TGCAGTGCCGCGGGACTCGCGAACAATGAGCAGTTCTTC.